The 27 T cell receptor beta chains in this list originate from one sample, sequenced in a study of cytomegalovirus exposure and HLA in healthy donors. The PCR made use of 60 Vbeta and 13 Jbeta primers. Data came from immunoSEQ multiplex PCR; TCRdb stores just in-frame clones and leaves some out. The sample lists 64,000 or so clones; roughly 67% were seen once. The sample comprised PBMCs. The source is a man aged 40-55 years in good health and CMV-seropositive.

The genes are TRBV6-5 and TRBJ2-7; 7 bases match TRBD2. Germline values: CDR1 MNHEY, CDR2 SVGAGI. V dropped 7 bases and J dropped 8; count of bases not matched to a gene: 11. The CDR3 consists of 13 residues. The CDR3 coding sequence is TGTGCCAGCACCCTGGGGAGGGGCCGAAAGCAGTACTTC. Its translation: CASTLGRGRKQYF.

V usage is TRBV7-8 and J usage is TRBJ1-5; TRBD1 aligns across 9 bases. Germline V gene data show CDR1 as SGHVS and CDR2 as FQNEAQ. V was pared by 5 bases and J by 4 bases, with 6 bases of the junction left unmatched. The length of the CDR3 is 15 residues. CDR3: CASSGTGSSNQPQHF. For the CDR3, the DNA is TGTGCCAGCAGCGGGACAGGGTCAAGTAATCAGCCCCAGCATTTT.

The chain combines TRBV5-4 with TRBJ2-3, with 13 bases that match TRBD2. Germline V lookup: CDR1 SGHNT, CDR2 YYREEE (reference sequence). V lost 3 bases to trimming and J lost 4 bases; unmatched junction nucleotides: 8. The CDR3 consists of 17 residues. Here the CDR3 reads CASSWALTSGRADTQYF. CDR3 coding DNA: TGTGCCAGCAGCTGGGCCCTTACTAGCGGGAGGGCAGATACGCAGTATTTT.

The V gene is TRBV7-2, the J gene TRBJ2-1; D possibly corresponds to TRBD2 (6 bases). The CDR3 consists of 14 residues. Trimming took off 5 bases at V and 0 bases at J, with 8 bases between the two ends. From germline, CDR1 is SGHTA and CDR2 FQGNSA. Written as DNA, the CDR3 is TGTGCCAGCAGCGTGGGGGGCTCCTACAATGAGCAGTTCTTC. Its protein is CASSVGGSYNEQFF.

The chain links TRBV18 to TRBJ2-7; 10 nucleotides line up with TRBD2. CDR3 length: 15 residues. After removal of 6 bases from V and 4 bases from J, the junction contained 9 bases not matched to a gene. In germline, CDR1 is KGHSH, CDR2 LQKENI. This CDR3 is CASSPSGGSTYEQYF. Written as DNA, the CDR3 is TGTGCCAGCTCCCCTAGCGGGGGCTCAACATACGAGCAGTACTTC.

The chain employs TRBV28 and TRBJ1-2; maybe TRBD1 (5 bases). Germline CDR1 is MDHEN and CDR2 is SYDVKM. The CDR3 is 16 amino acids. V was shortened by 2 bases and J by 2 bases, with 15 bases between the two germline ends. The CDR3, as DNA: TGTGCCAGCAGTTTAGGAGGGTCAGGGAGGAACTATGGCTACACCTTC. Translated: CASSLGGSGRNYGYTF.

The J gene is TRBJ1-2, the V gene TRBV9; perhaps TRBD1 as D (5 bases). The CDR3 loop spans 17 amino acids. V was cut by 1 base and J by 4 bases, with 20 bases left in between. Germline CDR1 SGDLS, CDR2 YYNGEE. CDR3 in amino acids: CASSVRGDRGTSYGYTF. CDR3 DNA sequence: TGTGCCAGCAGCGTACGGGGGGATCGGGGAACTTCCTATGGCTACACCTTC. The whole variable domain, filled in from reference TRBV9 and TRBJ1-2, reads DSGVTQTPKHLITATGQRVTLRCSPRSGDLSVYWYQQSLDQGLQFLIQYYNGEERAKGNILERFSAQQFPDLHSELNLSSLELGDSALYFCASSVRGDRGTSYGYTFGSGTRLTVV.

This clone was counted a few times. One junction end disagrees with the germline gene, perhaps due to a read error. The rearrangement joins TRBV7-9 to TRBJ2-7, with D possibly matching TRBD1 (5 bases). This CDR3 is built from 12 residues. Germline lookup yields CDR1 SEHNR and CDR2 FQNEAQ (reference sequence). The CDR3 coding sequence is TGTTCCAGCAGCTTAGTAGGGGTAGAGCAGTACTTC. It specifies CSSSLVGVEQYF.

This chain links TRBV15 with TRBJ1-5; D is ambiguous. V dropped 4 bases and J dropped 0 bases, with 4 bases sitting between them. This CDR3 is built from 13 residues. CDR1 and CDR2 (germline): LNHNV, YYDKDF (reference sequence). The DNA for the CDR3 is TGTGCCACCAGCATCGTTAGCAATCAGCCCCAGCATTTT. This encodes CATSIVSNQPQHF.

This chain joins TRBV11-2 and TRBJ1-1; D remains ambiguous. The CDR3 spans 13 residues. Germline CDR1 SGHAT, CDR2 FQNNGV. The ends were cut back, 7 bases at V and 3 bases at J, with 12 bases in the middle. CDR3 region: CASKPGIYTEAFF. CDR3 in DNA: TGTGCCAGCAAGCCCGGGATCTACACTGAAGCTTTCTTT.

The V and J genes are TRBV7-3 and TRBJ2-5, with TRBD2 matching 9 bases. The CDR3 totals 17 residues. V lost 2 bases and J lost 4; bases outside the gene matches: 11. The germline gives CDR1 SGHTA, CDR2 FQGTGA. The CDR3 region is CASSLGSGAGGGETQYF. The CDR3 region has the DNA TGTGCCAGCAGCTTAGGCTCTGGAGCGGGAGGTGGAGAGACCCAGTACTTC. The whole variable domain, filled in from reference TRBV7-3 and TRBJ2-5, reads GAGVSQTPSNKVTEKGKYVELRCDPISGHTALYWYRQSLGQGPEFLIYFQGTGAADDSGLPNDRFFAVRPEGSVSTLKIQRTERGDSAVYLCASSLGSGAGGGETQYFGPGTRLLVL.

The chain recombines TRBV28 with TRBJ1-4; maybe TRBD1 (6 bases). V shed 9 bases and J shed 5 bases, with 16 bases lying between them. Germline V gene data show CDR1 as MDHEN and CDR2 as SYDVKM. The CDR3 extends over 14 amino acids. Here the CDR3 reads CASRMGAENEKLFF. Written as DNA, the CDR3 is TGTGCCAGTCGAATGGGGGCAGAGAATGAAAAACTGTTTTTT.

The CDR3: CSVEEQRDGYTF. The CDR3 DNA reads TGCAGCGTTGAAGAACAGAGAGATGGCTACACCTTC. J is TRBJ1-2 and V is TRBV29-1; D not resolved. The CDR3 is made up of 12 amino acids. Germline CDR1 SQVTM, CDR2 ANQGSEA. V shed 0 bases and J shed 6 bases, with 8 bases lying between them. Combining the CDR3 with reference TRBV29-1 and TRBJ1-2 gives the whole variable domain SAVISQKPSRDICQRGTSLTIQCQVDSQVTMMFWYRQQPGQSLTLIATANQGSEATYESGFVIDKFPISRPNLTFSTLTVSNMSPEDSSIYLCSVEEQRDGYTFGSGTRLTVV.

V usage is TRBV5-1 and J usage is TRBJ2-1, with D perhaps TRBD2 (5 bases). The CDR3 is made up of 12 amino acids. Trimming shortened V by 0 bases and J by 10 bases, and 8 bases separated the two germline ends. Germline V gives CDR1 SGHRS, CDR2 YFSETQ. The CDR3 reads CASSLGTPEQFF. CDR3 nucleotides: TGCGCCAGCAGCTTGGGGACTCCCGAGCAGTTCTTC.

The gene calls are TRBV28 and TRBJ2-5; 8 bases fit TRBD2. The V segment lost 1 base and the J segment 5 bases; nucleotides outside the gene matches: 6. CDR1 and CDR2 from the germline V gene are MDHEN and SYDVKM. CDR3 length: 15 amino acids. CDR3 residues: CASSLLAGFGETQYF. The DNA for the CDR3 is TGTGCCAGCAGTTTATTAGCGGGGTTTGGGGAGACCCAGTACTTC.

V usage is TRBV7-2 and J usage is TRBJ1-2, with D tentatively TRBD1 (5 bases). The germline gives CDR1 SGHTA, CDR2 FQGNSA. CDR3 length equals 16 residues. V was cut by 5 bases and J by 3 bases, with 19 bases left in between. This CDR3 is CASSESVVLQDYGYTF. In nucleotides, the CDR3 is TGTGCCAGCAGCGAAAGTGTAGTGTTACAGGACTATGGCTACACCTTC.

This clone has a handful of counts. This chain joins TRBV7-9 and TRBJ1-2; unclear D gene. This CDR3 is 16 amino acids long. Per the germline V gene, CDR1 is SEHNR and CDR2 is FQNEAQ (reference sequence). V was clipped by 5 bases and J by 6 bases, with 22 bases between them. The chain's CDR3 is CASSPRLGQVQNGYTF. As DNA, the CDR3 is TGTGCCAGCAGCCCCCGGTTGGGTCAGGTTCAGAATGGCTACACCTTC.

The chain couples TRBV7-9 to TRBJ1-2; D might be TRBD1 (5 bases). Germline CDR1 is SEHNR and CDR2 is FQNEAQ (reference sequence). Trimming removed 0 bases from V and 4 bases from J, with 18 bases in between. The CDR3 has 17 residues. Here the CDR3 reads CASSLALQDHYGYGYTF. The CDR3 bases are TGTGCCAGCAGCTTAGCCTTACAGGACCACTACGGCTATGGCTACACCTTC.

The V gene is TRBV20-1, the J gene TRBJ1-1, with D unresolved. V shed 2 bases and J shed 5 bases, with 3 bases lying between them. CDR3 length: 10 amino acids. Germline CDR1 and CDR2: DFQATT and SNEGSKA (reference sequence). The CDR3 spells CSARRTEAFF. CDR3 nucleotide sequence: TGCAGTGCTAGACGTACTGAAGCTTTCTTT.

The CDR3 here is CSVTTGVTEAFF. In DNA, the CDR3 is TGCAGCGTAACTACAGGGGTCACTGAAGCTTTCTTT. The chain couples TRBV29-1 to TRBJ1-1; TRBD1 agrees at 7 bases. The CDR3 is 12 residues long. The germline CDR1 and CDR2 sequences are SQVTM and ANQGSEA. Losses at the gene ends were 6 bases for V and 4 bases for J; bases not matched to a gene: 5.

The chain recombines TRBV27 with TRBJ2-5; 11 bases fit TRBD1. CDR1 MNHEY and CDR2 SMNVEV come from the germline V gene (reference sequence). CDR3 size: 15 residues. The V and J ends lost 6 bases and 5 bases, in that order; junction bases with no gene match: 8. The CDR3 nucleotides read TGTGCCAGCAGCTCGGACAGGGGGCGGTTTGAGACCCAGTACTTC. This translates into CASSSDRGRFETQYF.

CDR3 residues: CASSLFGGGYEQYF. CDR3 nucleotide sequence: TGTGCCAGCAGCTTATTTGGGGGGGGGTACGAGCAGTACTTC. The genes are TRBV7-2 and TRBJ2-7, with 7 nucleotides matching TRBD2. The junction had 5 bases not matched to a gene; V was cut back by 2 bases and J by 4 bases. CDR3 length equals 14 residues. Germline lookup yields CDR1 SGHTA and CDR2 FQGNSA.

This clone was counted only a few times. The V call is TRBV6-1, the J call TRBJ1-2; 9 bases agree with TRBD1. The CDR3 covers 14 residues. Trimming removed 4 bases from V and 9 bases from J; junction bases left unmatched: 9. Germline V CDR1 and CDR2: MNHNS, SASEGT. The CDR3 DNA sequence: TGTGCCAGCAGTGGGGACAGGGAGATGATGAGCTACACCTTC. Protein sequence: CASSGDREMMSYTF.

The V and J genes are TRBV18 and TRBJ2-3, with 11 bases matching TRBD2. The junction had 3 bases not matched to a gene; V was cut back by 3 bases and J by 1 base. The CDR3 totals 16 residues. Germline values: CDR1 KGHSH, CDR2 LQKENI. The CDR3 DNA reads as TGTGCCAGCTCACCCCGACTAGCGGGACGCACAGATACGCAGTATTTT. Its protein product is CASSPRLAGRTDTQYF.

The chain carries TRBV18 and TRBJ1-5; 7 bases are a match to TRBD1. V gave up 1 base and J gave up 3 bases; unmatched junction bases: 6. This CDR3 comprises 16 residues. Germline assignment: CDR1 KGHSH and CDR2 LQKENI. DNA of the CDR3: TGTGCCAGCTCACCACAGACAGGGCGAGTCAATCAGCCCCAGCATTTT. Translating gives CASSPQTGRVNQPQHF.

The chain has TRBV9 and TRBJ1-4; possibly TRBD1 for D (5 bases). Germline assignment: CDR1 SGDLS and CDR2 YYNGEE. Deletions cut 0 bases from V and 8 bases from J, with 14 bases between. CDR3 length: 15 amino acids. The CDR3 DNA reads as TGTGCCAGCAGCGTAGCCAGGGAACCGGGCGAAAAACTGTTTTTT. Translated: CASSVAREPGEKLFF.

The V gene is TRBV27, the J gene TRBJ1-1; TRBD1 matches 8 bases. The CDR3 has 13 residues. In germline, CDR1 is MNHEY, CDR2 SMNVEV (reference sequence). After removal of 4 bases from V and 6 bases from J, the junction contained 4 bases not matched to a gene. CDR3 bases: TGTGCCAGCAGTTCGACAGGGGCGTCTGAAGCTTTCTTT. Translated: CASSSTGASEAFF.